Listed here are 15 T cell receptor beta chains from one sample, sequenced in a study of blood T cell repertoires in COVID-19. Assay used: immunoSEQ multiplex PCR; TCRdb lists only in-frame clones, some missing. The sample includes some 200,000 clones, roughly 82% of them seen just once. Sequenced: peripheral blood. These receptors came from a middle-aged woman who had recovered from COVID-19.

This sequence joins TRBV5-1 and TRBJ2-2, with TRBD2 identical over 7 bases. CDR1 and CDR2 from the germline V gene are SGHRS and YFSETQ. CDR3 length: 15 amino acids. V trimming: 4 bases; J trimming: 2 bases; junction bases outside the gene matches: 5. The CDR3 region is CASSAGDRNTGELFF. Here the CDR3 DNA reads TGCGCCAGCAGCGCGGGGGACCGAAACACCGGGGAGCTGTTTTTT.

This chain joins TRBV29-1 and TRBJ1-1; a possible D gene is TRBD1 (6 bases). Per the germline V gene, CDR1 is SQVTM and CDR2 is ANQGSEA. This CDR3 has 13 amino acids. The V end lost 2 bases, the J end lost 6 bases, and 13 bases lay between the germline ends. The CDR3 DNA sequence: TGCAGCGTTGAACAGGGGAGTTGGGCTGAAGCTTTCTTT. Protein sequence: CSVEQGSWAEAFF. Full variable domain (remainder filled in from reference TRBV29-1 and TRBJ1-1): SAVISQKPSRDICQRGTSLTIQCQVDSQVTMMFWYRQQPGQSLTLIATANQGSEATYESGFVIDKFPISRPNLTFSTLTVSNMSPEDSSIYLCSVEQGSWAEAFFGQGTRLTVV.

The V call is TRBV7-9, the J call TRBJ1-4, with D maybe TRBD1 (6 bases). Per germline, CDR1 SEHNR and CDR2 FQNEAQ (reference sequence). CDR3 size: 14 residues. The ends were cut back, 4 bases at V and 7 bases at J, with 13 bases in the middle. For the CDR3, the DNA is TGTGCCAGCAGCTCCTGGGACATCCCTGAAAAACTGTTTTTT. Its protein is CASSSWDIPEKLFF.

This rearrangement joins TRBV5-4 to TRBJ2-1; 10 nucleotides agree with TRBD1. J gave up 5 bases and V 0 bases, and 8 bases lay outside the gene matches. Germline CDR1 SGHNT, CDR2 YYREEE (reference sequence). This CDR3 contains 17 residues. CDR3 loop: CASSLDLIGQGDNEQFF. The DNA of the CDR3 is TGTGCCAGCAGCTTGGACCTAATTGGACAGGGGGACAATGAGCAGTTCTTC.

This clone was seen once. V is TRBV11-3 and J is TRBJ2-3; TRBD1 agrees at 7 bases. CDR1 and CDR2 (germline): SGHNT, YENEEA. The V segment lost 2 bases and the J segment 4 bases; nucleotides outside the gene matches: 9. The length of the CDR3 is 16 residues. The CDR3 spells CASSLLTGRSADTQYF. Written as DNA, the CDR3 is TGTGCCAGCAGCTTATTGACAGGGAGAAGCGCAGATACGCAGTATTTT.

V gene TRBV6-6 combines with J gene TRBJ1-2, with 9 positions matching TRBD1. This CDR3 has 14 amino acids. The germline V gene has CDR1 MNHNY and CDR2 SVGAGI (reference sequence). V lost 8 bases to trimming and J lost 0 bases; unmatched junction nucleotides: 4. CDR3 bases: TGTGCCAGCGATGGACAGGGGACTAACTATGGCTACACCTTC. Protein: CASDGQGTNYGYTF.

The chain couples TRBV7-2 to TRBJ2-7; D gene uncertain. Germline V CDR1 and CDR2: SGHTA, FQGNSA. V lost 5 bases, J lost 0 bases, and 11 bases lay in between. This CDR3 is 14 amino acids long. DNA of the CDR3: TGTGCCAGCAGCCCCGTTCATAGCTCCTACGAGCAGTACTTC. Translation gives CASSPVHSSYEQYF.

The chain employs TRBV12-3 or TRBV12-4 and TRBJ2-5; D is ambiguous. This CDR3 spans 12 amino acids. V lost 3 bases to trimming and J lost 5 bases, with 7 bases between them. CDR3 nucleotides: TGTGCCAGCAGTTTTAGTTCGGAGACCCAGTACTTC. Residues: CASSFSSETQYF.

The J gene is TRBJ2-5, the V gene TRBV29-1; D remains ambiguous. Germline V CDR1 and CDR2: SQVTM, ANQGSEA. The CDR3 loop spans 14 amino acids. Trimming left V 6 bases short and J 1 base short, with 15 bases between. CDR3 sequence reads: CSVASNSLQETQYF. CDR3 sequence (DNA): TGCAGCGTAGCAAGTAACTCGCTCCAAGAGACCCAGTACTTC.

The chain has TRBV5-1 and TRBJ2-3; 10 positions match TRBD1. The CDR3 consists of 16 residues. Per the germline V gene, CDR1 is SGHRS and CDR2 is YFSETQ. The V gene end was trimmed by 2 bases and the J gene end by 2 bases; junction bases not matched to a gene: 5. CDR3 residues: CASSLDRGPFTDTQYF. The CDR3 bases are TGCGCCAGCAGCTTAGACAGGGGGCCCTTCACAGATACGCAGTATTTT.

This chain joins TRBV18 and TRBJ2-7; 9 bases agree with TRBD2. V lost 0 bases and J lost 3; bases outside the gene matches: 9. The CDR3 is made up of 17 amino acids. Germline CDR1 KGHSH, CDR2 LQKENI. The CDR3 here is CASSPPESGGPGYEQYF. In DNA form, the CDR3 reads TGTGCCAGCTCACCACCGGAAAGCGGGGGGCCAGGCTACGAGCAGTACTTC.

Details on this clone: The germline gene is not matched at one end of the junction; a read error may be the cause. The V gene is TRBV7-7, the J gene TRBJ2-3, with 7 bases aligning to TRBD2. Germline V gene lookup returns CDR1 SSHAT and CDR2 FNYEAQ (reference sequence). CDR3 length: 16 residues. Here the CDR3 reads CASSPGLSGSTDTQYF. The CDR3 region has the DNA TGTGCTAGCAGCCCGGGACTATCCGGTAGTACAGATACGCAGTATTTT.

This clone appeared a single time. The genes are TRBV10-3 and TRBJ1-2, with TRBD1 matching over 8 bases. Germline trimming cut 9 bases from V and 4 bases from J; bases unmatched to any gene: 10. Looked up from germline, CDR1 is ENHRY and CDR2 is SYGVKD. The CDR3 totals 14 residues. CDR3 DNA: TGTGCCATAACCGACAGGGGCGATACCTATGGCTACACCTTC. It specifies CAITDRGDTYGYTF.

This clone was recorded a few times. The chain is built from TRBV9 and TRBJ1-1; D remains ambiguous. Germline V gene sequence: CDR1 SGDLS, CDR2 YYNGEE. The CDR3 is made up of 15 amino acids. V shed 3 bases and J shed 0 bases, with 12 bases lying between them. CDR3 sequence (DNA): TGTGCCAGCAGCGCCGGGAACGGGCTGAACACTGAAGCTTTCTTT. Its translation is CASSAGNGLNTEAFF. Full variable domain (outside the CDR3, taken from reference TRBV9 and TRBJ1-1): DSGVTQTPKHLITATGQRVTLRCSPRSGDLSVYWYQQSLDQGLQFLIQYYNGEERAKGNILERFSAQQFPDLHSELNLSSLELGDSALYFCASSAGNGLNTEAFFGQGTRLTVV.

This rearrangement joins TRBV10-3 to TRBJ2-1; D is uncertain. This CDR3 spans 13 amino acids. V was shortened by 8 bases and J by 6 bases, with 14 bases between the two germline ends. Germline V lookup: CDR1 ENHRY, CDR2 SYGVKD. The chain's CDR3 is CAIASGQTNEQFF. The DNA for the CDR3 is TGTGCCATCGCGTCTGGGCAAACCAATGAGCAGTTCTTC.